Detailed here is one TCR beta chain. This entry comes from a study of blood T cell repertoires in COVID-19. Germline values: CDR1 MNHNY, CDR2 SVGAGI (reference sequence). V shed 5 bases and J 5 bases; nucleotides not matched to a gene: 9. The CDR3 consists of 17 residues. The protocol was immunoSEQ multiplex PCR, while the TCRdb copy is restricted to in-frame clones and leaves out a portion. The repertoire holds over 200,000 clones, with more than 70% as singletons. The rearrangement links TRBV6-6 to TRBJ2-3, with 14 bases that match TRBD2. The TCR comes from a woman aged 55-70 years with acute or convalescent COVID-19. The sample consisted of peripheral blood. The CDR3, as DNA: TGTGCCAGCAGTCCTAGACTAGCGGGAGGGCTCCAAGATACGCAGTATTTT. Residues: CASSPRLAGGLQDTQYF.